This TCR beta chain was found in a study of T cells in Graves' hyperthyroidism and ophthalmopathy. The investigators amplified TCR beta CDR3 regions from RNA transcripts. Carried out on the TCR CDR3, a first-round RT-PCR used the HTBI primer set. One entry per CDR3 protein results from TCRdb running MiXCR on the multiplex PCR reads. The profile shows about 400,000 distinct CDR3 sequences, over 11% of them singletons. The junction had 5 bases not matched to a gene; V was cut back by 3 bases and J by 3 bases. This CDR3 is built from 15 residues. Germline lookup yields CDR1 LNHNV and CDR2 YYDKDF (reference sequence). Study results and caveats: The model forecast ophthalmopathy, anticipating it by a median around 6.9 months before onset.

In the case of this clonotype: Its specificity is unknown.

This clonotype originated in a middle-aged man with Graves' ophthalmopathy. This chain uses TRBV15 with TRBJ2-3; TRBD1 matches 8 bases. What was sequenced was blood. CDR3 loop: CATSRDRALTDTQYF. CDR3 DNA: TGTGCCACCAGCAGGGACAGGGCGTTGACAGATACGCAGTATTTT.